This T cell receptor beta chain was documented in a study of cytomegalovirus exposure and HLA in healthy donors. General study results and limits: Most of the CMV-associated TCR beta chains (in a later analysis) appeared to be HLA-restricted. Of the V segments, some could not be distinguished, including TRBV6-2 and TRBV6-3, and were excluded.

The length of the CDR3 is 13 residues. Germline V gene lookup returns CDR1 SGHRS and CDR2 YFSETQ. Trimming removed 2 bases at V and 5 bases at J, with 10 bases between. Healthy individuals who donated bone marrow served as the donors. A word on this clone: Its antigen is undetermined.

60 Vbeta and 13 Jbeta primers were used in PCR. The method was immunoSEQ multiplex PCR; TCRdb's version includes in-frame clones alone and lacks a portion of them. The sample holds approximately 190,000 clones, about 90% seen once. The chain recombines TRBV5-1 with TRBJ2-5; possible D gene TRBD2, 6 bases. The material sequenced was PBMCs. This TCR derives from a man aged 30 to 39 in good health and CMV-seronegative. CDR3 protein: CASSLPGRETQYF. The CDR3 region has the DNA TGCGCCAGCAGCTTACCGGGGAGGGAGACCCAGTACTTC.